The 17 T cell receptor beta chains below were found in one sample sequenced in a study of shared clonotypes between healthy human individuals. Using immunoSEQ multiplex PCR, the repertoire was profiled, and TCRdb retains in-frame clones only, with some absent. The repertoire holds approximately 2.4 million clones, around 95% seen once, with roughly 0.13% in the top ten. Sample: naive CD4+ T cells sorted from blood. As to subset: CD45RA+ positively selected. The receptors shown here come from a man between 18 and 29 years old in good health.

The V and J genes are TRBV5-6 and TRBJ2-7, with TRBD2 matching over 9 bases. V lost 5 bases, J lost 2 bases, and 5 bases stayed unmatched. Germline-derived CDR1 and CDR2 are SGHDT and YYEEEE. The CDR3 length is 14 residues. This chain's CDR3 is CASRRTSEAYEQYF. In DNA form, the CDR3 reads TGTGCCAGCAGGCGGACTAGCGAGGCCTACGAGCAGTACTTC. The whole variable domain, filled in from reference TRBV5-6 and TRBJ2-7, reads DAGVTQSPTHLIKTRGQQVTLRCSPKSGHDTVSWYQQALGQGPQFIFQYYEEEERQRGNFPDRFSGHQFPNYSSELNVNALLLGDSALYLCASRRTSEAYEQYFGPGTRLTVT.

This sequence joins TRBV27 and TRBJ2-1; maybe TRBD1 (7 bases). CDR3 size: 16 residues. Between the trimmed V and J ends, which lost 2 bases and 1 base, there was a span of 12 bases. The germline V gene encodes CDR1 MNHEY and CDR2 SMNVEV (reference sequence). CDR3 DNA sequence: TGTGCCAGCAGTTTAGGCAGGGGGGTTTCCTACAATGAGCAGTTCTTC. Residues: CASSLGRGVSYNEQFF.

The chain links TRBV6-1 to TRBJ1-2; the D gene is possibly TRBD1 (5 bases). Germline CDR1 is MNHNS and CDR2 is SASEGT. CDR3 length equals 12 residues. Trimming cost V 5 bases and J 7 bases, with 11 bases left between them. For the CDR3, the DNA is TGTGCCAGCAGTAGGGGTATCAGTGGCTACACCTTC. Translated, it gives CASSRGISGYTF.

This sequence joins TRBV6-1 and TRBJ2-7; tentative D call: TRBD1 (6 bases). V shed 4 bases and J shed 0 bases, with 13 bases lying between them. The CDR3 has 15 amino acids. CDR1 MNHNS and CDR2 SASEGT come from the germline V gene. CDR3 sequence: CASSGGRTASYEQYF. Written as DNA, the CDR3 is TGTGCCAGCAGTGGAGGAAGGACAGCCTCCTACGAGCAGTACTTC.

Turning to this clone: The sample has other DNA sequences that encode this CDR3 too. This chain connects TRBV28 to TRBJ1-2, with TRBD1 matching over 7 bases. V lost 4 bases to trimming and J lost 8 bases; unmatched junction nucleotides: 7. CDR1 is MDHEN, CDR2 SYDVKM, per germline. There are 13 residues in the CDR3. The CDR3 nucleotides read TGTGCCAGCAGTTCCCCAGGGGGGCTAGGCTACACCTTC. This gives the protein CASSSPGGLGYTF.

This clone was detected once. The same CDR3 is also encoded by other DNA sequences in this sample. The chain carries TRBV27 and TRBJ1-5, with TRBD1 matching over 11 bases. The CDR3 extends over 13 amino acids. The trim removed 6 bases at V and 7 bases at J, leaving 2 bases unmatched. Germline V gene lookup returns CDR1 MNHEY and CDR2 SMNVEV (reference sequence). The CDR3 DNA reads TGTGCCAGCAGGGGACAGGGGGGACAGCCCCAGCATTTT. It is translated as CASRGQGGQPQHF.

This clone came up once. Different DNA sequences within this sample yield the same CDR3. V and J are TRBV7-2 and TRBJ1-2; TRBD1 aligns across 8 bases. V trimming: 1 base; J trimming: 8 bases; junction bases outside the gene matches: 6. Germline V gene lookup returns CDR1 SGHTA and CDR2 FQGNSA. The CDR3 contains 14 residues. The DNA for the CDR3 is TGTGCCAGCAGCTTAGGTCAGGGGGCGCGGGGCTACACCTTC. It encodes CASSLGQGARGYTF. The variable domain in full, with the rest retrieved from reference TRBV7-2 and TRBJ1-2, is GAGVSQSPSNKVTEKGKDVELRCDPISGHTALYWYRQSLGQGLEFLIYFQGNSAPDKSGLPSDRFSAERTGGSVSTLTIQRTQQEDSAVYLCASSLGQGARGYTFGSGTRLTVV.

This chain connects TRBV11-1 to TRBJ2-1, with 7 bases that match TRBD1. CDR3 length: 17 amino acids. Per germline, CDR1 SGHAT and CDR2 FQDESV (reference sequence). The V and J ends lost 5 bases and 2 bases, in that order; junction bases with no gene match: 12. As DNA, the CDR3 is TGTGCCAGCAGCGGGGGAATTACAGGGGTGACCTACAATGAGCAGTTCTTC. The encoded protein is CASSGGITGVTYNEQFF.

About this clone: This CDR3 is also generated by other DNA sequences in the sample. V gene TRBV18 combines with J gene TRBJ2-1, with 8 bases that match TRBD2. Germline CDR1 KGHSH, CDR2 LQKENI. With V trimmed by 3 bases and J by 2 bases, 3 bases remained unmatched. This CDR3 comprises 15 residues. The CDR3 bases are TGTGCCAGCTCACCGGGACTAGGGACCTACAATGAGCAGTTCTTC. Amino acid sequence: CASSPGLGTYNEQFF.

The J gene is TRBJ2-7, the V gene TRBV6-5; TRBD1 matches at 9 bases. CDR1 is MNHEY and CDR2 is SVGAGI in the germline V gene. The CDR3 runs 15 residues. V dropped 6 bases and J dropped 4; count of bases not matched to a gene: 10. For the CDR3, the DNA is TGTGCCAGCAGCATAAGACAGGGGGGCGGATACGAGCAGTACTTC. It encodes CASSIRQGGGYEQYF.

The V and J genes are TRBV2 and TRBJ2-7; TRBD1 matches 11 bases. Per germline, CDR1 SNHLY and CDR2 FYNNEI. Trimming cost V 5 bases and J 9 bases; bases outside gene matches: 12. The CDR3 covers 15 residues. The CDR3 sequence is CASSSGTGGNIGQYF. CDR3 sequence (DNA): TGTGCCAGCAGTTCCGGGACAGGGGGGAACATCGGGCAGTACTTC. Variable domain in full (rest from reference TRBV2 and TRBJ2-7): EPEVTQTPSHQVTQMGQEVILRCVPISNHLYFYWYRQILGQKVEFLVSFYNNEISEKSEIFDDQFSVERPDGSNFTLKIRSTKLEDSAMYFCASSSGTGGNIGQYFGPGTRLTVT.

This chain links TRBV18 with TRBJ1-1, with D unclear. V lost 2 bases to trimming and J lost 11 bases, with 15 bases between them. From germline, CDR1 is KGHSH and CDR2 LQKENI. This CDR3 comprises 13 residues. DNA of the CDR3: TGTGCCAGCTCACCAGGCGAGAATTTTGCGGCTTTCTTT. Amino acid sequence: CASSPGENFAAFF.

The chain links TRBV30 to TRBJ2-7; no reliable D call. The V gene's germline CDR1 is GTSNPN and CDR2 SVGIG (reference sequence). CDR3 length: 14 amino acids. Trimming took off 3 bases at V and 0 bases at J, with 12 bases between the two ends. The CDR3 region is CAWRAAGLSYEQYF. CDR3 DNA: TGTGCCTGGAGGGCGGCCGGGCTCTCCTACGAGCAGTACTTC.

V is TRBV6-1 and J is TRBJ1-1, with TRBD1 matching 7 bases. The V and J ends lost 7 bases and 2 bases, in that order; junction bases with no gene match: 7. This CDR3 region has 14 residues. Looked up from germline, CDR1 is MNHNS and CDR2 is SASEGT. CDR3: CASIKDRANTEAFF. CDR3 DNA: TGTGCCAGCATTAAAGACAGGGCAAACACTGAAGCTTTCTTT.

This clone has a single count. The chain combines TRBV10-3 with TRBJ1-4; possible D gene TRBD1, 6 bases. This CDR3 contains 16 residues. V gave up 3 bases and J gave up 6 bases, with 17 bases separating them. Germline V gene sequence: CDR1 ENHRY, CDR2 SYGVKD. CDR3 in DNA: TGTGCCATCAGTGAACCAGGGGTGACGAAGGATGAAAAACTGTTTTTT. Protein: CAISEPGVTKDEKLFF.

For the CDR3, the DNA is TGTGCCAGCAGGCCGGACAGGGGTCAAGAGACCCAGTACTTC. It encodes CASRPDRGQETQYF. The chain combines TRBV25-1 with TRBJ2-5; 9 nucleotides agree with TRBD1. From germline, CDR1 is MGHDK and CDR2 SYGVNS. The J segment lost 2 bases and the V segment lost 6 bases, leaving 4 bases of the junction unmatched. This CDR3 spans 14 amino acids.

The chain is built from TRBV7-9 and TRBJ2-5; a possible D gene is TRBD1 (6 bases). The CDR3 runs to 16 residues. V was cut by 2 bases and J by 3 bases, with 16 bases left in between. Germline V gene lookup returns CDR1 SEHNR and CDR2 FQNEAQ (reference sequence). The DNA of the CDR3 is TGTGCCAGCAGCTTACCAACCACTAACAGGGAAGAGACCCAGTACTTC. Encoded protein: CASSLPTTNREETQYF.